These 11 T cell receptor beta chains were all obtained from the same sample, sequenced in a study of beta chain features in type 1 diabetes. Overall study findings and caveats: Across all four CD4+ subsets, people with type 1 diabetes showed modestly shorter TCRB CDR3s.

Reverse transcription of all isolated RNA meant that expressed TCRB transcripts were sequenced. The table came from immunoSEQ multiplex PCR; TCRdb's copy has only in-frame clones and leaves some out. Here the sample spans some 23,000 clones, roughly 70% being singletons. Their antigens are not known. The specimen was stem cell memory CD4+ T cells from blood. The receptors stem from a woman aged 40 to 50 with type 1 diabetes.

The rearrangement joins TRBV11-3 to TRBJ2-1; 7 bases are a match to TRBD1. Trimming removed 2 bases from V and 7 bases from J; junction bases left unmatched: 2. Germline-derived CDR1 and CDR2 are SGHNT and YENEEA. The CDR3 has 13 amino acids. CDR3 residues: CASSLQGENEQFF. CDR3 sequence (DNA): TGTGCCAGCAGCTTACAGGGGGAGAATGAGCAGTTCTTC.

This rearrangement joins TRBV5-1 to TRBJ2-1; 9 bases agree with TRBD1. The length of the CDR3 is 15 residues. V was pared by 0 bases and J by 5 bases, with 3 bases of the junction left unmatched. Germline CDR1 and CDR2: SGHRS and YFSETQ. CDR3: CASSLGTGEHNEQFF. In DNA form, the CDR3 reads TGCGCCAGCAGCTTGGGGACAGGGGAGCACAATGAGCAGTTCTTC.

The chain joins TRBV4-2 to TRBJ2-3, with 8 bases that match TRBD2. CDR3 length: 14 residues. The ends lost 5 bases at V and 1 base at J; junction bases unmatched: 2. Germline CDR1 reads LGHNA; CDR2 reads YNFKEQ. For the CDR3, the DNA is TGTGCCAGCAGCGAGACTAGCGGCACAGATACGCAGTATTTT. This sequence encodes CASSETSGTDTQYF.

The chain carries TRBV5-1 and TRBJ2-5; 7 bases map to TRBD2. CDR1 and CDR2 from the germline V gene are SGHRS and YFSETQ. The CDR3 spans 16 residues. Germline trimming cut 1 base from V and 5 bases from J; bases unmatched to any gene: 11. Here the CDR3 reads CASSLIPGGIGETQYF. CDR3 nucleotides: TGCGCCAGCAGCTTGATACCGGGAGGAATTGGGGAGACCCAGTACTTC.

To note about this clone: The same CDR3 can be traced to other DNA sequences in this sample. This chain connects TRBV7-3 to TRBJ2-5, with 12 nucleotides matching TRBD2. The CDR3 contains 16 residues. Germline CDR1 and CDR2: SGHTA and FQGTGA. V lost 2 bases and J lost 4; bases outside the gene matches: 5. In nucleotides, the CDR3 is TGTGCCAGCAGCTTATCTAGCGGGGGGGCCCCAGAGACCCAGTACTTC. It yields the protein CASSLSSGGAPETQYF.

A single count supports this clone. CDR3 in DNA: TGTGCCAGCAGCCCCCCTCGTCGACAGTCTCCCTATGGCTACACCTTC. Its translation: CASSPPRRQSPYGYTF. V usage is TRBV5-4 and J usage is TRBJ1-2; a possible D gene is TRBD1 (5 bases). Trimming removed 4 bases from V and 4 bases from J, with 20 bases in between. There are 16 residues in the CDR3. Germline CDR1 is SGHNT and CDR2 is YYREEE (reference sequence).

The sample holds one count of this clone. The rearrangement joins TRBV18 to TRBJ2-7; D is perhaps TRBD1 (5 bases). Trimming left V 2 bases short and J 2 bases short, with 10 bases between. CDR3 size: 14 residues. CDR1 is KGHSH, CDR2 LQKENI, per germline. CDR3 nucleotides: TGTGCCAGCTCACCAGGGGCAGAGCCCTACGAGCAGTACTTC. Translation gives CASSPGAEPYEQYF.

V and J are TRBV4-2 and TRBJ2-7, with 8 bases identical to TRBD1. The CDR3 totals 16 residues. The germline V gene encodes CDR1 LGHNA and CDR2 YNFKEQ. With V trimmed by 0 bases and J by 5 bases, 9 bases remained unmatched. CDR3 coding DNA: TGTGCCAGCAGCCAAGACTGGGGTGGACAGGGCAACGAGCAGTACTTC. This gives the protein CASSQDWGGQGNEQYF.

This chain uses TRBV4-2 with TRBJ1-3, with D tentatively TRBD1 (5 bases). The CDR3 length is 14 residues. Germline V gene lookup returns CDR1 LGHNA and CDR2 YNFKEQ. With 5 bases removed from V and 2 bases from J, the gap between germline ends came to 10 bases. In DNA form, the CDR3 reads TGTGCCAGCAGCTTGATGACAGCTGGAAACACCATATATTTT. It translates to CASSLMTAGNTIYF.

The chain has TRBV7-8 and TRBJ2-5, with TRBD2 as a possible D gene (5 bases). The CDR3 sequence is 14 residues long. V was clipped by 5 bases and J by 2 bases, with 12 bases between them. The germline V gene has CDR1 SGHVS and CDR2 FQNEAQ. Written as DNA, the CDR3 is TGTGCCAGCAGCCACGAGCGCGGGCAAGAGACCCAGTACTTC. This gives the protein CASSHERGQETQYF.

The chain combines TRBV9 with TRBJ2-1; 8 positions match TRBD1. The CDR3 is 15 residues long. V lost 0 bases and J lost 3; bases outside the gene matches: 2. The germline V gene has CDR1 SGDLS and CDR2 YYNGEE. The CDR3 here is CASSVVGQGYNEQFF. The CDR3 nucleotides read TGTGCCAGCAGCGTAGTAGGACAGGGCTACAATGAGCAGTTCTTC. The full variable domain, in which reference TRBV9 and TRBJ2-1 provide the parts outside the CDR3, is DSGVTQTPKHLITATGQRVTLRCSPRSGDLSVYWYQQSLDQGLQFLIQYYNGEERAKGNILERFSAQQFPDLHSELNLSSLELGDSALYFCASSVVGQGYNEQFFGPGTRLTVL.